The sequence of this T cell receptor beta chain was determined in a study of CD8 T cells in Susac syndrome. Whole-study results and caveats: The study conceded that relatively few individuals underwent its TCR sequencing and HLA analysis. Total CD8+ repertoires held approximately 15 Susac-specific public clones, while CD8+ TEMRA repertoires held roughly five.

Reverse transcription of about 0.5 to 1 ug RNA was carried out with random hexamers. TCRdb reanalysed the immunoSEQ multiplex PCR reads using MiXCR and keeps one entry per CDR3 protein. The repertoire has about 140,000 distinct CDR3 sequences, approximately 95% of them found once; the top ten carry roughly 0.2%. A note on this clonotype: What it binds is not known.

V trimming: 6 bases; J trimming: 4 bases; junction bases outside the gene matches: 4. There are 13 residues in the CDR3. Per germline, CDR1 SGHRS and CDR2 YFSETQ. The chain is built from TRBV5-1 and TRBJ2-3; 8 bases align to TRBD1. Input material: CD8+ T cells from PBMCs. This TCR was sampled from a human donor with Susac syndrome. CDR3 DNA sequence: TGCGCCAGCAAGGACAGGGATGCAGATACGCAGTATTTT. Its protein product is CASKDRDADTQYF. The variable domain in full, with the rest retrieved from reference TRBV5-1 and TRBJ2-3, is KAGVTQTPRYLIKTRGQQVTLSCSPISGHRSVSWYQQTPGQGLQFLFEYFSETQRNKGNFPGRFSGRQFSNSRSEMNVSTLELGDSALYLCASKDRDADTQYFGPGTRLTVL.